The next 6 T cell receptor beta chains were all read from a single sample in a study of T cells in Graves' hyperthyroidism and ophthalmopathy (dated by TCRdb to between 2018 and 2021). Library construction relied on multiplex PCR. The sequencer was an Illumina HiSeq 2000. The TCR beta CDR3 regions were amplified from the RNA transcripts. A first-round RT-PCR of the TCR CDR3 used the HTBI primer set with the Qiagen OneStep RT-PCR kit. Using fastp trimming at Q25 and MiXCR clonotype assembly, TCRdb reanalyzed the public sequencing data and kept in-frame beta chains. CDR3 protein sequences are deduplicated, and each keeps its most common genes and DNA. The sample data list some 800,000 distinct CDR3 sequences, and over 35% of these were observed just once. The ten largest clonotypes hold roughly 8.3% of the sample. The sequenced material came from blood. The receptor set was obtained from a man aged 18 to 30 with Graves' hyperthyroidism.

The count of this clonotype is one. DNA for the CDR3: TGCAGCGTTCCGGGACAGAACTATGGCTACACCTTC. This sequence encodes CSVPGQNYGYTF. This chain connects TRBV29-1 to TRBJ1-2; 7 positions match TRBD1. Germline V gene lookup returns CDR1 SQVTM and CDR2 ANQGSEA. The ends lost 5 bases at V and 2 bases at J; junction bases unmatched: 2. The CDR3 extends over 12 amino acids. The full variable domain, rest sourced from reference TRBV29-1 and TRBJ1-2, is SAVISQKPSRDICQRGTSLTIQCQVDSQVTMMFWYRQQPGQSLTLIATANQGSEATYESGFVIDKFPISRPNLTFSTLTVSNMSPEDSSIYLCSVPGQNYGYTFGSGTRLTVV.

There are many counts of this clonotype. The chain links TRBV7-2 to TRBJ1-2, with 10 bases identical to TRBD1. In germline, CDR1 is SGHTA, CDR2 FQGNSA. J gave up 7 bases and V 3 bases, and 5 bases lay outside the gene matches. CDR3 length equals 14 residues. CDR3 region: CASSLDRGRSGYTF. CDR3 bases: TGTGCCAGCAGCTTGGACAGGGGGAGGTCTGGCTACACCTTC.

The V gene is TRBV7-9, the J gene TRBJ2-7; possibly TRBD1 for D (5 bases). Germline CDR1 and CDR2: SEHNR and FQNEAQ (reference sequence). The CDR3 contains 13 residues. Trimming removed 2 bases from V and 6 bases from J, with 11 bases in between. The CDR3 loop is CASSLWAGREQYF. The CDR3 coding sequence is TGTGCCAGCAGCTTATGGGCAGGGCGCGAGCAGTACTTC.

The rearrangement uses TRBV9 and TRBJ1-6; D unclear. V gave up 3 bases and J gave up 7 bases, with 14 bases separating them. Germline V CDR1 and CDR2: SGDLS, YYNGEE. This CDR3 has 15 amino acids. The CDR3 region has the DNA TGTGCCAGCAGCGGCCCGGAGCGGCGCAATTCACCCCTCCACTTT. This encodes CASSGPERRNSPLHF.

V gene TRBV5-1 combines with J gene TRBJ1-2; D unclear. The germline V gene encodes CDR1 SGHRS and CDR2 YFSETQ. V gave up 0 bases and J gave up 4 bases, with 19 bases separating them. This CDR3 comprises 17 residues. In DNA form, the CDR3 reads TGCGCCAGCAGCTTGGAAAGACCGGCAACCAACCCCTATGGCTACACCTTC. Its translation is CASSLERPATNPYGYTF.

Worth noting for this clonotype: A much larger clone lies one base from this, so it may be a read error. V usage is TRBV7-9 and J usage is TRBJ1-6; TRBD1 is a possible D gene (5 bases). There are 11 residues in the CDR3. Trimming took 9 bases from V and 7 from J, leaving 7 bases between them. Germline V gene sequence: CDR1 SEHNR, CDR2 FQNEAQ (reference sequence). CDR3 nucleotides: TGTGCCAGGGGGCTGAATTCACCCCTCCACTTT. Amino acid sequence: CARGLNSPLHF.